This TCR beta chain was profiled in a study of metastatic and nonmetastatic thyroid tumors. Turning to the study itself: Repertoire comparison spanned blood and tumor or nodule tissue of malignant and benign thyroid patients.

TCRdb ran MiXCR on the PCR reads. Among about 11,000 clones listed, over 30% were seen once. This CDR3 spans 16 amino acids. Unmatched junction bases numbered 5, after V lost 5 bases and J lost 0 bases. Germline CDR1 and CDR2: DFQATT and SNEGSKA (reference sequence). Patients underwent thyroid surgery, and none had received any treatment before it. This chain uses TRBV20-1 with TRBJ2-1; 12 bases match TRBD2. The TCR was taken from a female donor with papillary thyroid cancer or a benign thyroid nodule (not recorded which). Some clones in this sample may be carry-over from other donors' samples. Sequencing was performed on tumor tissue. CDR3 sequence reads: CSADTSGGSSYNEQFF. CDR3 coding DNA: TGCAGTGCTGATACTAGCGGGGGGAGCTCCTACAATGAGCAGTTCTTC.